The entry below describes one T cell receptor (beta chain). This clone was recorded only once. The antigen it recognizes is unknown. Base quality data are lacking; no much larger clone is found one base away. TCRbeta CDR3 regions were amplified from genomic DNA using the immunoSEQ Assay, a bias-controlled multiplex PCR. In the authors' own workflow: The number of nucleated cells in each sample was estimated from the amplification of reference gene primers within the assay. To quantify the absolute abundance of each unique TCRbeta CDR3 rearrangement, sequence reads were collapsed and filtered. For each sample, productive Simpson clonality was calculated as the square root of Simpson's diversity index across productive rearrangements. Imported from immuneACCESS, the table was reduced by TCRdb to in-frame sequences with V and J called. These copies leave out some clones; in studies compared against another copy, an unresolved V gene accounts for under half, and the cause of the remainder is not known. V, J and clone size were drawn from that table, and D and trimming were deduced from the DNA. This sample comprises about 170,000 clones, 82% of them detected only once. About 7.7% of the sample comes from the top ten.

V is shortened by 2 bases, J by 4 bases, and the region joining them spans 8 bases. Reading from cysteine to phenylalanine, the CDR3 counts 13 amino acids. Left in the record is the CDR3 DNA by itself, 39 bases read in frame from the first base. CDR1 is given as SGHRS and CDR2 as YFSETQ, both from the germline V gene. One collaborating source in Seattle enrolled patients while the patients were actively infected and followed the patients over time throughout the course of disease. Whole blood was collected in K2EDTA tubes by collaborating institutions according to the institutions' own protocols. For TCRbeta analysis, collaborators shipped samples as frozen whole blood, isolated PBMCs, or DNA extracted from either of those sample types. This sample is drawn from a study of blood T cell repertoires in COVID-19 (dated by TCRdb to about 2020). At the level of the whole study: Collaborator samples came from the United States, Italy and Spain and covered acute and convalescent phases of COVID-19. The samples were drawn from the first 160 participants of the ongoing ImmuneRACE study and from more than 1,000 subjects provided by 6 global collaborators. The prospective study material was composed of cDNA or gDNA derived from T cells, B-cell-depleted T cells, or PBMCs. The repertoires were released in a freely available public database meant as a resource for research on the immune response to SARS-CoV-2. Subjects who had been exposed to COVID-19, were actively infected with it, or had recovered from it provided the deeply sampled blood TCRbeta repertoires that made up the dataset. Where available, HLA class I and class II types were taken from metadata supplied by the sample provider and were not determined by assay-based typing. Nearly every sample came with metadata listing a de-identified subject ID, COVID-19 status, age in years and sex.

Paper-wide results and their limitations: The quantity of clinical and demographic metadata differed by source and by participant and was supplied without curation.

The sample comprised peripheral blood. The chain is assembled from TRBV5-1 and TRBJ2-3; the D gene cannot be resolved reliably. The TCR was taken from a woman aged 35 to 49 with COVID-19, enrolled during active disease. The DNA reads TGCGCCAGCAGCTTTAATAGAGCAGATACGCAGTATTTT. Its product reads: CASSFNRADTQYF.